The 25 T cell receptor beta chains listed next were all sequenced from one sample in a study of blood T cell repertoires in COVID-19. Some clones are missing from TCRdb's copy, which holds only in-frame ones; the method was immunoSEQ multiplex PCR. The repertoire includes about 180,000 clones, approximately 81% of them detected once, and over 12% sits in the top ten. Material: peripheral blood. The receptors were sampled from a man between 18 and 29 years old with active or convalescent COVID-19.

The chain carries TRBV28 and TRBJ1-2; 8 bases fit TRBD1. This CDR3 has 15 amino acids. Germline V gives CDR1 MDHEN, CDR2 SYDVKM. V dropped 8 bases and J dropped 0; count of bases not matched to a gene: 8. The DNA for the CDR3 is TGTGCCAGCCGACAGGGGCAGAGATCTAACTATGGCTACACCTTC. Translated, it gives CASRQGQRSNYGYTF.

J is TRBJ2-7 and V is TRBV10-3; 7 positions match TRBD1. The CDR3 extends over 13 amino acids. V trimming: 6 bases; J trimming: 4 bases; junction bases outside the gene matches: 6. The V gene's germline CDR1 is ENHRY and CDR2 SYGVKD. CDR3 sequence reads: CAIRMTGHYEQYF. In DNA, the CDR3 is TGTGCCATCAGGATGACAGGGCATTACGAGCAGTACTTC.

The CDR3 here is CASSSGLHNEQFF. The CDR3 DNA sequence: TGTGCCAGCAGTTCGGGACTCCACAATGAGCAGTTCTTC. V and J are TRBV28 and TRBJ2-1; possible D gene TRBD2, 6 bases. Per germline, CDR1 MDHEN and CDR2 SYDVKM. CDR3 length: 13 amino acids. Trimming took 4 bases from V and 5 from J, leaving 9 bases between them. The entire variable domain, with the rest obtained from reference TRBV28 and TRBJ2-1, is as follows: DVKVTQSSRYLVKRTGEKVFLECVQDMDHENMFWYRQDPGLGLRLIYFSYDVKMKEKGDIPEGYSVSREKKERFSLILESASTNQTSMYLCASSSGLHNEQFFGPGTRLTVL.

The chain uses TRBV13 and TRBJ2-7; possible D gene TRBD2, 5 bases. CDR3 length: 17 residues. Trimming removed 5 bases at V and 2 bases at J, with 22 bases between. From germline, CDR1 is PRHDT and CDR2 FYEKMQ (reference sequence). As DNA, the CDR3 is TGTGCCAGCAGCCAAATCCGCGGGCTAGCTCGTCCCTACGAGCAGTACTTC. This codes for CASSQIRGLARPYEQYF. Full variable domain (outside the CDR3, taken from reference TRBV13 and TRBJ2-7): AAGVIQSPRHLIKEKRETATLKCYPIPRHDTVYWYQQGPGQDPQFLISFYEKMQSDKGSIPDRFSAQQFSDYHSELNMSSLELGDSALYFCASSQIRGLARPYEQYFGPGTRLTVT.

J is TRBJ2-7 and V is TRBV27; TRBD1 matches 9 bases. The CDR3 is 15 amino acids. V gave up 2 bases and J gave up 2 bases; unmatched junction bases: 4. Looked up from germline, CDR1 is MNHEY and CDR2 is SMNVEV (reference sequence). This chain's CDR3 is CASSLIGTGTYEQYF. The CDR3 bases are TGTGCCAGCAGTTTAATAGGGACAGGGACCTACGAGCAGTACTTC.

This clone was seen a few times. CDR3 residues: CATSRGYSGELFF. The CDR3 nucleotides read TGTGCCACCAGCAGAGGTTACTCCGGGGAGCTGTTTTTT. This sequence joins TRBV15 and TRBJ2-2; D call uncertain. CDR3 length: 13 residues. The V end lost 1 base, the J end lost 6 bases, and 6 bases lay between the germline ends. Germline V CDR1 and CDR2: LNHNV, YYDKDF (reference sequence). Full variable domain (rest looked up from reference TRBV15 and TRBJ2-2): DAMVIQNPRYQVTQFGKPVTLSCSQTLNHNVMYWYQQKSSQAPKLLFHYYDKDFNNEADTPDNFQSRRPNTSFCFLDIRSPGLGDTAMYLCATSRGYSGELFFGEGSRLTVL.

This clone was detected only once. The chain joins TRBV11-2 to TRBJ2-7, with TRBD2 matching 10 bases. The CDR3 is 16 residues long. CDR1 and CDR2 from the germline V gene are SGHAT and FQNNGV. The V gene end was trimmed by 1 base and the J gene end by 3 bases; junction bases not matched to a gene: 6. The CDR3 protein is CASSLVGAGGGYEQYF. The CDR3 bases are TGTGCCAGCAGCTTAGTAGGAGCGGGAGGGGGCTACGAGCAGTACTTC.

This sequence joins TRBV10-2 and TRBJ1-6; tentative D call: TRBD1 (5 bases). The CDR3 is 15 residues long. The V gene's germline CDR1 is WSHSY and CDR2 SAAADI. Trimming removed 3 bases from V and 7 bases from J, with 13 bases in between. In nucleotides, the CDR3 is TGCGCCAGCAGTGAAGGGGTGGGTGGGAATTCACCCCTCCACTTT. Translation: CASSEGVGGNSPLHF.

This chain joins TRBV28 and TRBJ1-3, with a possible D match to TRBD1 (6 bases). The CDR3 loop spans 13 amino acids. CDR1 is MDHEN and CDR2 is SYDVKM in the germline V gene. V was pared by 6 bases and J by 2 bases, with 8 bases between. In nucleotides, the CDR3 is TGTGCCAGCAGGGGGACACCTGGAAACACCATATATTTT. Translating it yields CASRGTPGNTIYF.

This CDR3 is CASSLALMAGDGTDTQYF. The CDR3 DNA reads TGTGCCAGCAGCCTTGCCCTTATGGCGGGAGACGGCACAGATACGCAGTATTTT. V is TRBV5-5 and J is TRBJ2-3; 7 bases match TRBD2. The CDR3 length is 18 residues. CDR1 and CDR2 from the germline V gene are SGHKS and YYEKEE (reference sequence). The trim removed 4 bases at V and 1 base at J, leaving 15 bases unmatched.

The rearrangement links TRBV6-5 to TRBJ1-1; possible D gene TRBD1, 6 bases. CDR3 length: 14 residues. Germline loops: CDR1 MNHEY, CDR2 SVGAGI. V was shortened by 7 bases and J by 4 bases, with 16 bases between the two germline ends. CDR3 residues: CASTPGQLITEAFF. CDR3 DNA: TGTGCCAGCACCCCCGGACAGTTAATCACTGAAGCTTTCTTT.

The chain carries TRBV5-1 and TRBJ1-6; TRBD1 agrees at 7 bases. CDR3 length equals 16 residues. Germline-derived CDR1 and CDR2 are SGHRS and YFSETQ. Germline trimming cut 3 bases from V and 6 bases from J; bases unmatched to any gene: 9. CDR3 in amino acids: CASSYTGVEANSPLHF. The CDR3 nucleotides read TGCGCCAGCAGCTATACAGGGGTAGAGGCTAATTCACCCCTCCACTTT.

This clone was detected once. The CDR3 DNA sequence: TGCAGCGTTGTGTCGGGGACTGAAGCTTTCTTT. Its translation is CSVVSGTEAFF. The V call is TRBV29-1, the J call TRBJ1-1; no firm D call. CDR3 length: 11 residues. In germline, CDR1 is SQVTM, CDR2 ANQGSEA. V lost 4 bases and J 5 bases, leaving 8 bases between the germline ends.

This chain uses TRBV5-1 with TRBJ2-1; D not certain. Deletions cut 7 bases from V and 2 bases from J, with 13 bases between. The germline V gene encodes CDR1 SGHRS and CDR2 YFSETQ. There are 14 residues in the CDR3. The CDR3 DNA reads as TGCGCCAGCTACCCGGAGCTGGCCTACAATGAGCAGTTCTTC. Its translation is CASYPELAYNEQFF. The full variable domain, its missing parts supplied by reference TRBV5-1 and TRBJ2-1, is KAGVTQTPRYLIKTRGQQVTLSCSPISGHRSVSWYQQTPGQGLQFLFEYFSETQRNKGNFPGRFSGRQFSNSRSEMNVSTLELGDSALYLCASYPELAYNEQFFGPGTRLTVL.

The chain uses TRBV6-6 and TRBJ1-1; no clear D. Germline V gene data show CDR1 as MNHNY and CDR2 as SVGAGI (reference sequence). Trimming removed 6 bases at V and 1 base at J, with 9 bases between. The CDR3 length is 13 residues. Here the CDR3 DNA reads TGTGCCAGCAGATTAACAGAGAACACTGAAGCTTTCTTT. This encodes CASRLTENTEAFF.

The CDR3 spells CASSRRGDAKNIQYF. Written as DNA, the CDR3 is TGTGCCAGCAGCCGCCGGGGGGATGCCAAAAACATTCAGTACTTC. The chain uses TRBV3-1 (or the pseudogene TRBV3-2) and TRBJ2-4; 7 bases line up with TRBD2. Trimming removed 4 bases from V and 1 base from J; junction bases left unmatched: 4. There are 15 residues in the CDR3. Germline V lookup: CDR1 LGHDT, CDR2 YNNKEL (reference sequence).

The rearrangement joins TRBV28 to TRBJ2-7; D is possibly TRBD2 (6 bases). V lost 3 bases, J lost 6 bases, and 12 bases lay in between. The V gene's germline CDR1 is MDHEN and CDR2 SYDVKM. The CDR3 loop spans 13 amino acids. CDR3 region: CASSFGLTIEQYF. CDR3 DNA: TGTGCCAGCAGTTTTGGACTAACTATCGAGCAGTACTTC.

Only a few counts were recorded for this clone. The J gene is TRBJ2-3, the V gene TRBV3-1 (or the pseudogene TRBV3-2); TRBD1 aligns across 8 bases. Germline CDR1 is LGHDT and CDR2 is YNNKEL (reference sequence). J lost 7 bases, V lost 6 bases, and 9 bases had no gene match. The CDR3 sequence is 14 residues long. Here the CDR3 DNA reads TGTGCCAGCAGGCTCCGGCAGGGGGCGAATACGCAGTATTTT. It yields the protein CASRLRQGANTQYF.

The chain combines TRBV11-1 with TRBJ2-6, with TRBD1 identical over 8 bases. V was pared by 5 bases and J by 2 bases, with 2 bases of the junction left unmatched. Germline CDR1 SGHAT, CDR2 FQDESV (reference sequence). The CDR3 is 15 residues long. CDR3 nucleotide sequence: TGTGCCAGCAGCCTACAGGGGGCTGGGGCCAACGTCCTGACTTTC. Its protein is CASSLQGAGANVLTF.

The chain combines TRBV5-1 with TRBJ1-4; D ambiguous. V was shortened by 0 bases and J by 5 bases, with 11 bases between the two germline ends. This CDR3 is 15 amino acids long. From germline, CDR1 is SGHRS and CDR2 YFSETQ. The CDR3 DNA follows: TGCGCCAGCAGCTTGGGGTCGGGGTCAAATGAAAAACTGTTTTTT. Protein: CASSLGSGSNEKLFF.

The chain uses TRBV24-1 and TRBJ2-1, with 13 bases lining up with TRBD2. The CDR3 contains 18 residues. Germline CDR1 reads KGHDR; CDR2 reads SFDVKD. The V segment lost 2 bases and the J segment 0 bases; nucleotides outside the gene matches: 3. In nucleotides, the CDR3 is TGTGCCACCAGTGATTGGGGGACTAGCGGGGACTCCTACAATGAGCAGTTCTTC. Translated: CATSDWGTSGDSYNEQFF.

The rearrangement joins TRBV29-1 to TRBJ2-1, with 7 positions matching TRBD1. The ends lost 3 bases at V and 4 bases at J; junction bases unmatched: 15. CDR1 and CDR2 from the germline V gene are SQVTM and ANQGSEA. This CDR3 is 17 amino acids long. For the CDR3, the DNA is TGCAGCGTTGAGCTTCTTAGGACAGGTATATTGTACAATGAGCAGTTCTTC. It yields the protein CSVELLRTGILYNEQFF.

This chain connects TRBV29-1 to TRBJ2-1, with 7 bases lining up with TRBD2. CDR1 and CDR2 from the germline V gene are SQVTM and ANQGSEA. After removal of 1 base from V and 6 bases from J, the junction contained 9 bases not matched to a gene. The CDR3 extends over 15 amino acids. This chain's CDR3 is CSVEGRLAVSNEQFF. In DNA form, the CDR3 reads TGCAGCGTTGAAGGTCGGCTAGCGGTCTCCAATGAGCAGTTCTTC.

This clone has only a few counts. The V and J genes are TRBV6-2 or TRBV6-3 and TRBJ2-2; possibly TRBD2 for D (5 bases). V shed 5 bases and J shed 2 bases, with 12 bases lying between them. This CDR3 has 15 residues. The V gene's germline CDR1 is MNHEY and CDR2 SVGEGT. CDR3 residues: CASSSSGINTGELFF. In DNA, the CDR3 is TGTGCCAGCAGTAGTTCCGGGATTAACACCGGGGAGCTGTTTTTT.

The chain links TRBV7-9 to TRBJ1-2, with D hard to call. The CDR3 runs 15 residues. In germline, CDR1 is SEHNR, CDR2 FQNEAQ (reference sequence). Deletions cut 0 bases from V and 3 bases from J, with 11 bases between. The CDR3 DNA follows: TGTGCCAGCAGCTTAGCGTCGGGGTACGACTATGGCTACACCTTC. Amino acids: CASSLASGYDYGYTF.